This TCR beta chain is drawn from a study of immune characteristics of hereditary and idiopathic chronic pancreatitis. The study in broad terms: Local pancreatic immune cells and TCRbeta repertoires were profiled in hereditary and idiopathic chronic pancreatitis and were compared with control organ donor pancreases. In total, 5 control pancreases, about seven hereditary chronic pancreatitis pancreases and roughly six idiopathic chronic pancreatitis pancreases underwent TCRbeta sequencing. The gDNA-based approach was selected because minimal in vitro experimental manipulation of pancreas-infiltrating T cells was involved. General study outcomes and caveats: Because patient tissue could only be obtained at the time of TPIAT, differences in disease duration may have influenced the immune findings. Chronic pancreatitis caused by alcohol use was not included in the study. Both chronic pancreatitis groups showed significantly increased TCRbeta repertoire diversity and reduced clonality versus controls. Among 10 to 15 chronic pancreatitis patients, higher numbers of productive TCR rearrangements went along with higher disease severity scores, showing a positive correlation. Differences in Vbeta-Jbeta gene family usage, including TRBV10, TRBV19, TRBV23 and TRBV5, were found between hereditary and idiopathic chronic pancreatitis.

Chronic pancreatitis pancreas tissue was obtained from patients undergoing total pancreatectomy with islet autotransplantation (TPIAT). No known history of diabetes was present in the included chronic pancreatitis patients. For TCRbeta sequencing, genomic DNA was extracted directly from bulk pancreas tissue without sorting T cells. No particular cause of disease was identified in patients with idiopathic chronic pancreatitis. Pancreas tissues were collected consecutively from patients and organ donors at two US centers. Preparation of the library involved the immunoSEQ multiplex PCR assay. From pancreatic genomic DNA, the TCRbeta CDR3 region and adjacent sequences were amplified and sequenced. The study's own analysis went as follows. Productive clonality and productive rearrangement counts were measured along with repertoire diversity, which was expressed as a mean normalized Shannon-Wiener index. Control and chronic pancreatitis repertoire metrics were compared by means of the nonparametric Mann-Whitney U test. Shared clonotypes were defined as CDR3beta sequences with identical amino acid composition and length across subjects. TCRdb took this table from immuneACCESS and kept in-frame rearrangements with V and J called. Such tables lack part of the clones; where checked against another copy, unresolved V genes explain under half of the gap, and the rest is unexplained. D and trimming were read from the DNA, whereas the V and J calls and clone size are those reported in that table. This sample comprises almost 9,500 clones, about four fifths of them detected only once. Together, the top ten hold 14% of the sample.

Notes on this clone: Its target antigen remains unknown. No base quality information exists; no much larger clone differs at one position.

The CDR1 and CDR2 encoded by the germline V gene are SGHTA and FQGNSA. After removal of 5 bases from V and 5 bases from J, the junction retains 8 bases not matched to a gene. The cysteine opens and the phenylalanine closes a CDR3 of 15 amino acids. Only CDR3 DNA remains: 45 bases, in frame from the first base. This sequence originates from a human donor with chronic pancreatitis. The material sequenced was pancreas tissue with idiopathic chronic pancreatitis. In the paper's terms, the cell subset or site label means: chronic pancreatitis without an identified cause. The V and J genes are TRBV7-2 and TRBJ2-5, with 10 bases in between that match TRBD2. Here is the DNA: TGTGCCAGCAGCCCTAGCGGGGGCCGCCGGGAGACCCAGTACTTC. This codes for CASSPSGGRRETQYF.